This T cell receptor (beta chain) stems from a study of cytomegalovirus exposure and HLA in healthy donors. The PCR was carried out with 60 Vbeta primers and 13 Jbeta primers. TCRdb keeps only in-frame clones here, not all; method: immunoSEQ multiplex PCR. The sample includes about 120,000 clones, around 65% seen only once; the top ten take approximately 1.5%. Regarding the study as a whole: For cytomegalovirus status, the classifier reportedly gave diagnoses with high specificity and sensitivity.

Note on this clone: No antigen is known for it.

There are 12 residues in the CDR3. CDR1 is MNHEY and CDR2 is SVGAGI in the germline V gene. Trimming cost V 8 bases and J 2 bases, with 9 bases left between them. The chain has TRBV6-5 and TRBJ1-1; tentatively, D is TRBD1 (6 bases). The origin of this receptor is a man aged 18 to 29 in good health and CMV-seronegative. Material: PBMCs. As DNA, the CDR3 is TGTGCCAGCGGCAGGGGCAACACTGAAGCTTTCTTT. It yields the protein CASGRGNTEAFF.